The 5 T cell receptor beta chains below all came from one sample that was sequenced in a study of blood T cell repertoires in COVID-19. This table comes from immunoSEQ multiplex PCR, and its TCRdb copy is limited to in-frame clones, with some not included. The profile shows roughly 410,000 clones, around 92% of them singletons. Sequencing was performed on peripheral blood. These receptors all come from a man aged 35 to 55 with acute or convalescent COVID-19.

The chain is built from TRBV11-3 and TRBJ2-2, with D hard to call. CDR1 is SGHNT, CDR2 YENEEA, per germline. CDR3 length: 12 residues. V was cut by 6 bases and J by 6 bases, with 8 bases left in between. CDR3 protein: CASRLEAGELFF. The CDR3, as DNA: TGTGCCAGCAGACTTGAGGCCGGGGAGCTGTTTTTT.

The J gene is TRBJ2-3, the V gene TRBV28; unclear D gene. The CDR3 extends over 17 amino acids. CDR1 is MDHEN and CDR2 is SYDVKM in the germline V gene. Trimming left V 5 bases short and J 0 bases short, with 18 bases between. The CDR3 loop is CASSPPEIGRSTDTQYF. The CDR3 nucleotides are TGTGCCAGCAGTCCACCGGAGATAGGTCGCAGCACAGATACGCAGTATTTT.

This chain links TRBV5-4 with TRBJ2-7, with 10 bases lining up with TRBD2. This CDR3 comprises 14 residues. Unmatched junction bases numbered 5, after V lost 4 bases and J lost 4 bases. Per the germline V gene, CDR1 is SGHNT and CDR2 is YYREEE (reference sequence). CDR3 loop: CASSPSGGGYEQYF. CDR3 nucleotide sequence: TGTGCCAGCAGCCCGAGCGGGGGGGGGTACGAGCAGTACTTC.

The chain employs TRBV9 and TRBJ1-2; D is uncertain. This CDR3 has 15 residues. From germline, CDR1 is SGDLS and CDR2 YYNGEE. The V end was cut by 0 bases, the J end by 6 bases, with 15 bases between. The CDR3 is CASSVGTTRLDGYTF. The CDR3 nucleotides read TGTGCCAGCAGCGTAGGCACGACGAGGCTCGATGGCTACACCTTC.

This clone came up once. The rearrangement uses TRBV7-3 and TRBJ2-3; 10 bases match TRBD2. CDR1 is SGHTA and CDR2 is FQGTGA in the germline V gene. Losses at the gene ends were 2 bases for V and 2 bases for J; bases not matched to a gene: 4. This CDR3 is built from 16 residues. The CDR3 loop is CASSLGLAGATDTQYF. CDR3 DNA sequence: TGTGCCAGCAGCTTAGGGCTAGCGGGGGCCACAGATACGCAGTATTTT.